The present TCR beta chain was sequenced within a study of cytomegalovirus exposure and HLA in healthy donors. Overall study findings and caveats: Earlier findings revealed that most TCR beta V segments proved productive either about 87% or about 30% of the time. Later genetic work tied a missense DCLRE1C variant to beta-chain V and J trimming.

The CDR3 runs 15 residues. Per the germline V gene, CDR1 is SEHNR and CDR2 is FQNEAQ (reference sequence). The V and J ends lost 5 bases and 3 bases, in that order; junction bases with no gene match: 4. Concerning this clone itself: The antigen is unknown.

The study ran its PCR with 60 Vbeta and 13 Jbeta primers. The protocol was immunoSEQ multiplex PCR, while the TCRdb copy is restricted to in-frame clones and leaves out a portion. The sample contains roughly 98,000 clones, roughly 81% of which appear only once. The rearrangement joins TRBV7-9 to TRBJ1-5; TRBD1 matches at 10 bases. Sample: PBMCs. This receptor was identified in a man between 40 and 49 years old in good health and CMV-seronegative. The CDR3 DNA reads as TGTGCCAGCAGCCCGGGACAGGGGAACAATCAGCCCCAGCATTTT. The encoded protein is CASSPGQGNNQPQHF.